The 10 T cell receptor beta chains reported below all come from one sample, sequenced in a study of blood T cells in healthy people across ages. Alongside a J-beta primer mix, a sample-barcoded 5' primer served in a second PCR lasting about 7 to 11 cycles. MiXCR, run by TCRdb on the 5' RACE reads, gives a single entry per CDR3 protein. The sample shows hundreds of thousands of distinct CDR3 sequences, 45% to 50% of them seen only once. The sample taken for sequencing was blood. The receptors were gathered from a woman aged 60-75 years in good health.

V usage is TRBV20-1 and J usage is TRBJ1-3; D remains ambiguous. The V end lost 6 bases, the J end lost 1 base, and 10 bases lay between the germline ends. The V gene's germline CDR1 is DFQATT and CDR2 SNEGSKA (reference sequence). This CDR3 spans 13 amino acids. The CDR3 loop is CSATPGSGNTIYF. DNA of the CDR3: TGCAGTGCCACCCCGGGGTCTGGAAACACCATATATTTT.

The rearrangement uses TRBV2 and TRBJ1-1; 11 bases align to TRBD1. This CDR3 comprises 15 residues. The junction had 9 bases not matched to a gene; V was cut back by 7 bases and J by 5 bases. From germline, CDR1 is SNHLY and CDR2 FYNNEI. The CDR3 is CASIPGQGAWTEAFF. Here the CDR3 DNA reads TGTGCCAGCATTCCCGGACAGGGGGCGTGGACTGAAGCTTTCTTT.

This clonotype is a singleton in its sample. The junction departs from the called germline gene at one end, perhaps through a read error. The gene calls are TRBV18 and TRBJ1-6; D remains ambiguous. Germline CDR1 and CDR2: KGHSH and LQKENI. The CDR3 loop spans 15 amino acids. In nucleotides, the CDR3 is TGTGCCATCTCACCCCGTCGAATGGATAATTCACCCCTCCACTTT. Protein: CAISPRRMDNSPLHF.

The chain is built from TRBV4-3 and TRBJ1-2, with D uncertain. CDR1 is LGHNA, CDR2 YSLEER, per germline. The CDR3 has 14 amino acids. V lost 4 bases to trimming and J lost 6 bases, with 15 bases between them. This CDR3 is CASSLEFTSHGYTF. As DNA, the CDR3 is TGCGCCAGCAGCCTGGAGTTCACATCCCATGGCTACACCTTC.

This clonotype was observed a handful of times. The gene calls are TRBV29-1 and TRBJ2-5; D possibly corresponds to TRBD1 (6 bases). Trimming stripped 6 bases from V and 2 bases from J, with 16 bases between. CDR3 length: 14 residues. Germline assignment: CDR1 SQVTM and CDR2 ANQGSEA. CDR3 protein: CSVQGLGYQETQYF. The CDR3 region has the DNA TGCAGCGTCCAGGGGTTGGGGTATCAAGAGACCCAGTACTTC.

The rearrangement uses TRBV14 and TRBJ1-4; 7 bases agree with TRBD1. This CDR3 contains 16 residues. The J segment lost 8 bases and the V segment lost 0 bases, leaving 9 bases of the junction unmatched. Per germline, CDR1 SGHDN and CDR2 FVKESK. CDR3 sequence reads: CASSQDSGQIVEKLFF. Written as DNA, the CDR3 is TGTGCCAGCAGCCAAGATTCGGGACAGATCGTCGAAAAACTGTTTTTT.

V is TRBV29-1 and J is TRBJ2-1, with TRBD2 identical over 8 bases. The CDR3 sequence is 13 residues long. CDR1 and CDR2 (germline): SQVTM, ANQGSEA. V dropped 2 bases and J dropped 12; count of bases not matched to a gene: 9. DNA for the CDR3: TGCAGCGTTGAACGGGAGGGTACGGGGGCGCAGTTCTTC. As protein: CSVEREGTGAQFF.

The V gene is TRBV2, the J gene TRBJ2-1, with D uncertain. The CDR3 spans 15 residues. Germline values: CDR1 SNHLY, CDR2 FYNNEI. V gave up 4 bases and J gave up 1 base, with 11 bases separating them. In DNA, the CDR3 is TGTGCCAGCAGTGCCAACTACCCATCCTACAATGAGCAGTTCTTC. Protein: CASSANYPSYNEQFF.

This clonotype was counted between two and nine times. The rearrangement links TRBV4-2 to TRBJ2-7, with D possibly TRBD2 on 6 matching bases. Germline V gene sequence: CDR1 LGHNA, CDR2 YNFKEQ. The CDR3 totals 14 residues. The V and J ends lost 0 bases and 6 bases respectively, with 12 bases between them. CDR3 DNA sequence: TGTGCCAGCAGCCAAGATTGGGGGGAACGCGAGCAGTACTTC. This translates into CASSQDWGEREQYF.

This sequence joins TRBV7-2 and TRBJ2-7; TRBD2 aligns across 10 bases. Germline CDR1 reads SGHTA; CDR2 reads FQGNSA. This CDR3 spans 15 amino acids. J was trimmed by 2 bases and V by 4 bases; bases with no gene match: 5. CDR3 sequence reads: CASSSTSGTPYEQYF. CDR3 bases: TGTGCCAGCAGCTCCACTAGCGGGACACCCTACGAGCAGTACTTC.